Listed below are T cell receptor beta chains from one sample, sequenced in a study of shared T cell receptors in the human thymus. The repertoire was sequenced with immunoSEQ multiplex PCR; TCRdb's copy has only in-frame clones and lacks some. The sample lists about 380,000 clones; 95% were seen once. Specimen: thymocytes. Receptors originate from a human donor. CDR3s include the opening cysteine and the closing phenylalanine or tryptophan.

TRBJ2-3	TRBV6-1	CASSGWTSGGSDTQYF
TRBJ2-3	TRBV6-5	CASSYSEGASTDTQYF
TRBJ1-1	TRBV4-1	CASSQVKGERDTEAFF
TRBJ1-1	TRBV19	CASSIHTSGPKAHTEAFF
TRBJ1-1	TRBV18	CASSLDRANLNTEAFF
TRBJ1-2	TRBV7-2	CASSFTPWPGAYGYTF
TRBJ1-5	TRBV6-1	CASSARGFCNQPQHF
TRBJ1-4	TRBV4-2	CASSQEGGIMANEKLFF
TRBJ2-7	TRBV18	CASSPPGWGRYLEQYF
TRBJ2-5	TRBV7-9	CASSFGTSGRARQQETQYF
TRBJ1-1	TRBV29-1	CSSVGGEFHEAFF
TRBJ2-5	TRBV15	CATSRRRVRETQYF
TRBJ2-3	TRBV5-5	CASSFSGTQYF
TRBJ2-3	TRBV18	CASSPPEELAGDSDTQYF
TRBJ2-7	TRBV7-9	CASSFPSVSYEQYF
TRBJ1-2	TRBV11-2	CASSRNKHTKTDFYGYTF
TRBJ2-2	TRBV6-1	CASSTWGGELFF
TRBJ2-7	TRBV27	CASSSLTPRVSYEQYF
TRBJ2-2	TRBV2	CASSRKLAGESSGELFF
TRBJ2-3	TRBV5-8	CASSLGGVLDTQYF
TRBJ2-3	TRBV5-1	CASSLDAGERTDTQYF
TRBJ2-7	TRBV28	CASSLGLAGYEQYF
TRBJ2-1	TRBV4-3	CASSQETSGRFCEQFF
TRBJ2-7	TRBV28	CASSLPMKRAPREQYF
TRBJ1-5	TRBV6-1	CASSEGIEGRSNQPQHF
TRBJ2-2	TRBV4-3	CASSQESREYTGELFF
TRBJ2-7	TRBV4-2	CASSQDSTSGRARYEQYF
TRBJ2-1	TRBV5-6	CASSLGGGPVYVQFF
TRBJ2-7	TRBV28	CASSLSKGFFYEQYF
TRBJ2-5	TRBV30	CAWRPDSQETQYF
TRBJ1-2	TRBV6-5	CASSYSGQGVYGYTF
TRBJ1-1	TRBV6-5	CASSYTPGQLNTEAFF
TRBJ2-3	TRBV7-3	CASSPGRAWTDTQYF
TRBJ1-2	TRBV6-5	CASSYSPTILYGYTF
TRBJ1-5	TRBV19	CASTPRRGGKSNQPQHF
TRBJ2-7	TRBV28	CASNLDRGAYEQYF
TRBJ1-2	TRBV11-2	CASSPDTEIVRNYGYTF
TRBJ1-5	TRBV28	CASSSDRVQGGFCQPQHF
TRBJ1-1	TRBV2	CASRGGTGQDNTEAFF
TRBJ2-3	TRBV6-4	CASSDSGAATQYF
TRBJ2-2	TRBV27	CASSTGLAGSGELFF
TRBJ2-7	TRBV20-1	CSALTGYEQYF
TRBJ2-7	TRBV5-1	CPEPPGTSCYEQYF
TRBJ2-1	TRBV6-5	CASSYSIANTYNEQFF
TRBJ2-1	TRBV7-9	CASSFPFGAKCEQFF
TRBJ2-3	TRBV6-5	CASSYGGRSADTQYF
TRBJ2-7	TRBV29-1	CSVKYPGTSSYEQYF
TRBJ2-3	TRBV5-1	CASSLGLAGHDTQYF
TRBJ2-1	TRBV4-2	CASSQEGLAGGWRNEQFF
TRBJ1-2	TRBV7-6	CASSSATAGYTF
TRBJ2-7	TRBV29-1	CSVVLGREQYF
TRBJ2-1	TRBV19	CASIAIVDEQFF
TRBJ2-7	TRBV10-3	CAISREQGHEQYF
TRBJ2-1	TRBV13	CASSSSGGSFF
TRBJ1-1	TRBV7-8	CASSLLRTGPEAFF
TRBJ2-1	TRBV9	CASSVMEGAGNEQFF
TRBJ2-2	TRBV9	CASSPWHFRGGELFF